The clone carrying this T cell receptor beta chain has just one count. Antigen: not known. In the PCR, 60 Vbeta and 13 Jbeta primers were used. TCRdb's copy holds only in-frame clones and misses some; the assay was immunoSEQ multiplex PCR. The data contain about 140,000 clones, 80% of them seen just once; the ten biggest clones take up roughly 2.3%. This sample was taken from a study of cytomegalovirus exposure and HLA in healthy donors. On the study more broadly: Researchers found that roughly 81% of 350 to 500 genotyped donors fell within the Caucasian-associated ancestry cluster.

Overall study findings and caveats: Three CMV-associated chains were confirmed in vitro to be specific for CMV antigens.

This CDR3 spans 14 amino acids. Germline V lookup: CDR1 MNHNS, CDR2 SASEGT. V lost 7 bases and J 0 bases, leaving 13 bases between the germline ends. The study sampled nominally healthy donors, though unrecorded immune exposures were likely. The clonotype originates from a man under 40 in good health and CMV-seronegative. The chain combines TRBV6-1 with TRBJ2-7; possibly TRBD1 for D (7 bases). What was sequenced was PBMCs. The DNA for the CDR3 is TGTGCCAGCACCCCGGGGGACAGCTCCTACGAGCAGTACTTC. This sequence encodes CASTPGDSSYEQYF.